Sequencing of this TCR beta chain was carried out in a study of tumor-infiltrating lymphocytes in primary liver carcinoma. About the study: The patients presented with primary liver carcinoma, which was managed through surgical resection. Those enrolled were patients of both sexes, who were aged 30 to 69 years. Regarding the study as a whole: Since sampling was bulk and unsorted, CD4+ and CD8+ repertoires were not compared. It was in tumors, not blood, that the top-250-clone fraction was significantly higher (p = 0.039).

The investigators made TCR beta cDNA from roughly 0.55 ug total RNA, using a constant-region primer. What produced the TCR beta libraries was three nested multiplex PCR rounds using slightly modified ARM-PCR. The first two PCR rounds used TRBV1-TRBV30 forward primers with a C-beta reverse primer, 10 cycles each. One entry per CDR3 protein, called by TCRdb with MiXCR from the multiplex PCR reads. The repertoire consists of about 180,000 distinct CDR3 sequences, with roughly 60% occurring once and the leading ten covering less than 75%. This clonotype was observed a handful of times. Its target is unknown. The blood RNA (from unsorted whole blood) was obtained, and germline DNA was also extracted. The germline V gene has CDR1 SNHLY and CDR2 FYNNEI. V was pared by 6 bases and J by 5 bases, with 3 bases of the junction left unmatched. The CDR3 sequence is 13 residues long.

The clonotype was recovered from a man in his forties with primary liver carcinoma and hepatitis B virus infection. This chain joins TRBV2 and TRBJ2-4, with 8 bases lining up with TRBD1. Sequencing input: peripheral blood. CDR3 nucleotide sequence: TGTGCCAGCAGACCGACAGGGGAAAACATTCAGTACTTC. This gives the protein CASRPTGENIQYF. The entire variable domain, with the rest obtained from reference TRBV2 and TRBJ2-4, is as follows: EPEVTQTPSHQVTQMGQEVILRCVPISNHLYFYWYRQILGQKVEFLVSFYNNEISEKSEIFDDQFSVERPDGSNFTLKIRSTKLEDSAMYFCASRPTGENIQYFGAGTRLSVL.